The clone carrying this TCR beta chain was seen a single time. Its target is unknown. Germline and junction disagree at one end, which may indicate a read error. The record originates from a study of CD8+CD57+ T cells in acquired aplastic anemia. As for the study in general: The mean DNA yield obtained from sorted CD4+ and CD8+ cells came to approximately 3.2 ug.

Genomic DNA provided the template from which TCR beta VDJ and CDR3 profiles were obtained. TCRdb itself ran the reads through MiXCR, one entry per CDR3 protein. The sample has just over 400,000 distinct CDR3 sequences, 65% to 75% seen once. Germline CDR1 and CDR2: SGHTA and FQGNSA. CDR3 length: 14 residues. Notes on the study in general: Some 29 CD8+ CDR3 sequences were shared between patients and controls. Significant differences in CD8+ Simpson's diversity were not observed between patients and controls.

Material: sorted CD4+, CD8+, or CD8+CD57+ T cells (not recorded which) from PBMCs. The clonotype comes from a human donor in good health, serving as a control. The chain has TRBV7-2 and TRBJ1-5; D is uncertain. The CDR3 DNA follows: TGTGCCAGCAGCTTAGGTCTATCGGGTCACGCCCAGCACTTT. Protein: CASSLGLSGHAQHF.